What follows is one TCR beta chain and its context. The data belong to a study of shared clonotypes between healthy human individuals. Trimming cost V 2 bases and J 7 bases, with 10 bases left between them. This CDR3 spans 13 amino acids. CDR1 and CDR2 from the germline V gene are MNHEY and SMNVEV (reference sequence). The data were produced by immunoSEQ multiplex PCR, yet TCRdb's version contains in-frame clones alone and is incomplete. The data show roughly 2.4 million clones, roughly 95% seen once. This TCR derives from a man younger than 35 in good health. The rearrangement links TRBV27 to TRBJ2-3; D unresolved. Sequencing used naive CD4+ T cells sorted from blood. As to subset: CD45RA+ positively selected. For the CDR3, the DNA is TGTGCCAGCAGTTTAAAGGGTGGGTATACGCAGTATTTT. This gives the protein CASSLKGGYTQYF.